Each of the 4 T cell receptor beta chains below was sequenced from the same sample in a study of vaccination and CD4 T cells after COVID-19. The treatment is: roughly 10-day PBMC culture with coronavirus spike peptide pools or control peptides (ViraFEST assay). Their antigens remain unidentified. Sequencing of DNA taken from cultured CD4+ T cells relied on the Oncomine TCR Beta short-read assay. TCRdb processed the PCR reads anew with MiXCR; each CDR3 protein has one entry. The sample carries fewer than 20,000 distinct CDR3 sequences, 44% recorded once. The sequenced material came from CD4+ T cells from blood, cultured in vitro. The receptors derive from a human donor who had recovered from COVID-19.

In its sample, this clonotype was seen a few times. This chain uses TRBV6-1 with TRBJ1-5; the D is unclear. Trimming took 8 bases from V and 1 from J, leaving 18 bases between them. This CDR3 spans 16 amino acids. Germline V gives CDR1 MNHNS, CDR2 SASEGT. The CDR3 protein is CASAVVASWSNQPQHF. The DNA for the CDR3 is TGTGCCAGCGCCGTTGTGGCTTCTTGGAGCAATCAGCCCCAGCATTTT.

The chain carries TRBV28 and TRBJ1-2, with D unclear. The V end lost 6 bases, the J end lost 3 bases, and 8 bases lay between the germline ends. Per the germline V gene, CDR1 is MDHEN and CDR2 is SYDVKM. The length of the CDR3 is 12 residues. CDR3 region: CASRALYYGYTF. CDR3 sequence (DNA): TGTGCCAGCAGAGCCCTCTACTATGGCTACACCTTC.

V usage is TRBV11-2 and J usage is TRBJ2-7; D gene unclear. The germline V gene has CDR1 SGHAT and CDR2 FQNNGV. This CDR3 is built from 13 residues. Trimming stripped 1 base from V and 3 bases from J, with 7 bases between. CDR3 residues: CASSLVVGYEQYF. The CDR3 bases are TGTGCCAGCAGCTTAGTTGTCGGCTACGAGCAGTACTTC.

The rearrangement uses TRBV29-1 and TRBJ2-2; 8 bases map to TRBD1. Per germline, CDR1 SQVTM and CDR2 ANQGSEA. Losses at the gene ends were 7 bases for V and 9 bases for J; bases not matched to a gene: 13. The length of the CDR3 is 14 residues. This CDR3 is CSAKAGGAVRELFF. In nucleotides, the CDR3 is TGCAGCGCCAAGGCAGGGGGCGCAGTTAGGGAGCTGTTTTTT.